Listed below are T cell receptor beta chains from one sample, sequenced in a study of blood T cell repertoires in COVID-19. Only in-frame clones appear in the TCRdb table, and some are missing; sequencing was by immunoSEQ multiplex PCR. The sample gives approximately 300,000 clones, more than 80% of which show up once; 3.7% is in the top ten. The sample taken for sequencing was peripheral blood. Every receptor here comes from a woman in her thirties or forties with acute or convalescent COVID-19. The CDR3 runs from the conserved cysteine through the conserved F or W. The D gene is left open where the match is weak. Only part of the rows carry a size: once, few, many, or a class if the clone is expanded.

TRBV30	.	13	TRBJ1-2	.	CAWSFGTTYGYTF	TGTGCCTGGAGTTTTGGCACCACCTATGGCTACACCTTC
TRBV9	.	13	TRBJ1-1	TRBD1	CASSQGENTEAFF	TGTGCCAGCAGCCAGGGGGAGAACACTGAAGCTTTCTTT
TRBV3-1/TRBV3-2	.	16	TRBJ2-2	.	CASSQDAGVSTGELFF	TGTGCCAGCAGCCAAGACGCAGGGGTCTCCACCGGGGAGCTGTTTTTT
TRBV7-3	.	14	TRBJ2-3	.	CASSLSSGADTQYF	TGTGCCAGCAGCTTATCATCAGGGGCCGATACGCAGTATTTT
TRBV6-5	.	15	TRBJ2-2	.	CASSPRTLRTGELFF	TGTGCCAGCAGTCCCCGGACTCTTCGTACGGGGGAGCTGTTTTTT
TRBV18	.	15	TRBJ1-3	.	CASSPGVATRGTIYF	TGTGCCAGCTCCCCGGGAGTAGCCACCCGGGGCACCATATATTTT
TRBV10-3	once	15	TRBJ2-3	.	CAIGTPDAGADTQYF	TGTGCCATCGGGACACCGGACGCGGGGGCAGATACGCAGTATTTT
TRBV10-3	.	16	TRBJ2-3	TRBD2	CAISPGLAGATDTQYF	TGTGCCATCAGCCCCGGACTAGCGGGGGCCACAGATACGCAGTATTTT
TRBV11-2	.	15	TRBJ1-3	.	CASRRDYRQGNTIYF	TGTGCCAGCAGGCGGGATTATCGGCAAGGAAACACCATATATTTT
TRBV27	.	13	TRBJ1-5	TRBD1	CASSYRGDQPQHF	TGTGCCAGCAGTTACAGGGGGGACCAGCCCCAGCATTTT
TRBV19	.	15	TRBJ2-3	.	CASGPRGALTDTQYF	TGTGCCAGTGGACCACGGGGGGCACTGACAGATACGCAGTATTTT
TRBV7-6	once	16	TRBJ1-4	TRBD1	CASSPVRQGPDEKLFF	TGTGCCAGCAGCCCAGTACGACAGGGGCCGGATGAAAAACTGTTTTTT
TRBV2	.	17	TRBJ2-1	TRBD2	CASRQPRGTGGQNEQFF	TGTGCCAGCAGGCAGCCGAGGGGAACGGGGGGGCAAAATGAGCAGTTCTTC
TRBV10-3	.	13	TRBJ2-3	TRBD1	CAISGGQTDTQYF	TGTGCCATCAGTGGGGGACAGACAGATACGCAGTATTTT
TRBV4-1	once	13	TRBJ1-1	.	CASSQRGDTEAFF	TGCGCCAGCAGTCAACGGGGAGACACTGAAGCTTTCTTT
TRBV15	.	11	TRBJ2-1	.	CATSLNNEQFF	TGTGCCACCAGCTTAAACAATGAGCAGTTCTTC
TRBV2	.	12	TRBJ1-4	.	CASVRANEKLFF	TGTGCCAGCGTGAGGGCGAATGAAAAACTGTTTTTT
TRBV9	.	17	TRBJ2-2	.	CASSVFGTPTDTGELFF	TGTGCCAGCAGCGTATTTGGGACTCCCACCGACACCGGGGAGCTGTTTTTT
TRBV19	.	15	TRBJ2-2	.	CASSISQANTGELFF	TGTGCCAGTAGTATTAGTCAGGCGAACACCGGGGAGCTGTTTTTT
TRBV4-1	once	16	TRBJ1-5	.	CASSHPGGGTRQPQHF	TGCGCCAGCAGCCACCCCGGGGGGGGTACCCGTCAGCCCCAGCATTTT
TRBV4-1	.	15	TRBJ1-1	.	CASSQPTTRAKEAFF	TGCGCCAGCAGCCAGCCGACGACCAGGGCTAAGGAGGCTTTCTTT
TRBV10-3	few	13	TRBJ1-2	.	CAISPTGEHGYTF	TGTGCCATCAGCCCGACAGGTGAACATGGCTACACCTTC
TRBV4-1	.	15	TRBJ1-3	TRBD1	CASSTAGTEGNTIYF	TGCGCCAGCAGCACAGCCGGGACAGAAGGAAACACCATATATTTT
TRBV30	few	12	TRBJ2-3	TRBD2	CAWTSGGDTQYF	TGTGCCTGGACTAGCGGGGGAGATACGCAGTATTTT